This T cell receptor (beta chain) was sequenced for a study of long-term antiretroviral therapy in people with HIV. Everyone in the study who had HIV was treated in the United States. Running of the v3.0 immunoSEQ assay took place at survey level. Sequencing was intended to reach roughly 35,000-50,000 T-cell genomes per sample. The data were produced by immunoSEQ multiplex PCR, yet TCRdb's version contains in-frame clones alone and is incomplete. The table includes about 39,000 clones, approximately 85% detected once. Germline V gives CDR1 LGHNT, CDR2 FRNRAP. The CDR3 extends over 14 amino acids. The V and J ends lost 5 bases and 2 bases, in that order; junction bases with no gene match: 5.

This clonotype originated in a woman aged 50 to 60 with HIV. Sequenced here: unsorted PBMCs, sampled 3.1 years after starting antiretroviral therapy. The chain recombines TRBV12-5 with TRBJ2-5; 7 nucleotides line up with TRBD2. The CDR3 DNA is TGTGCTAGTGGTGCCGGGACTATACAAGAGACCCAGTACTTC. Amino acids: CASGAGTIQETQYF.